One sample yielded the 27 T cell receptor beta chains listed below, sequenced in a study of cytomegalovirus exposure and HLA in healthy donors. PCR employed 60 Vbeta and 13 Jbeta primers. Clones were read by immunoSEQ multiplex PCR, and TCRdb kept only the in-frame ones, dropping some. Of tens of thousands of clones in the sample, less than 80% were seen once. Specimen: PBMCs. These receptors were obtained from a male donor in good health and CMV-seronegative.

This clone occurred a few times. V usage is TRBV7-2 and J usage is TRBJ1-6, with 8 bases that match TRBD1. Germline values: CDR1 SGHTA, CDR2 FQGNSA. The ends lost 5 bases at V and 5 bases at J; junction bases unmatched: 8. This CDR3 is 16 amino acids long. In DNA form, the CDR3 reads TGTGCCAGCAGCCCGACAGGGGTCCACAATAATTCACCCCTCCACTTT. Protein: CASSPTGVHNNSPLHF.

CDR3 nucleotide sequence: TGTGCCAGCAGCTTAGTTCAGGGGAACACTGAAGCTTTCTTT. Amino acids: CASSLVQGNTEAFF. The chain combines TRBV6-1 with TRBJ1-1; D is possibly TRBD1 (5 bases). This CDR3 is 14 amino acids long. The V gene's germline CDR1 is MNHNS and CDR2 SASEGT. V was cut by 6 bases and J by 1 base, with 12 bases left in between.

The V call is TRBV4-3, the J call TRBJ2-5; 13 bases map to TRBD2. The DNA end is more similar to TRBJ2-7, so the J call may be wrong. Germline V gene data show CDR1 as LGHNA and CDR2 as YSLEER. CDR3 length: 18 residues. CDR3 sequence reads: CASSLRTSGSLGGYEQYF. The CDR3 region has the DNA TGCGCCAGCAGCCTGCGGACTAGCGGGAGCTTGGGGGGCTACGAGCAGTACTTC.

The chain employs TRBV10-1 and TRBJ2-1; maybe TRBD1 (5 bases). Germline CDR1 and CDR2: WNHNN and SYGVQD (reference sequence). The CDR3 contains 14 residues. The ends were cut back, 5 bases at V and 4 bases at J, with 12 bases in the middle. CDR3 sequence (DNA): TGCGCCAGCAGTTCGAACCCAGGGTACAATGAGCAGTTCTTC. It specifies CASSSNPGYNEQFF.

The CDR3 region is CASSIPLGRSGELFF. The CDR3 bases are TGTGCCAGTAGTATCCCCCTCGGGAGGAGCGGGGAGCTGTTTTTT. The chain couples TRBV19 to TRBJ2-2; 7 bases are a match to TRBD2. The CDR3 sequence is 15 residues long. After removal of 3 bases from V and 7 bases from J, the junction contained 8 bases not matched to a gene. CDR1 LNHDA and CDR2 SQIVND come from the germline V gene (reference sequence).

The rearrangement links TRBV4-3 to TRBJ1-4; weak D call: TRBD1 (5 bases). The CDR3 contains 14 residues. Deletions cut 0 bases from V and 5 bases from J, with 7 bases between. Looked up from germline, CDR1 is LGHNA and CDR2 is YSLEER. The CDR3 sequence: CASSQDRGNEKLFF. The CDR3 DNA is TGCGCCAGCAGCCAAGATAGGGGAAATGAAAAACTGTTTTTT.

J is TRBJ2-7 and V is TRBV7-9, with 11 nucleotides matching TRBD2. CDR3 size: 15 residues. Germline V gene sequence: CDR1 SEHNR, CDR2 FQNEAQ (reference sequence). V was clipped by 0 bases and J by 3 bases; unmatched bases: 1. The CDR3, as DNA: TGTGCCAGCAGCTTAGCCACTAGCGGGAGCTACGAGCAGTACTTC. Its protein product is CASSLATSGSYEQYF.

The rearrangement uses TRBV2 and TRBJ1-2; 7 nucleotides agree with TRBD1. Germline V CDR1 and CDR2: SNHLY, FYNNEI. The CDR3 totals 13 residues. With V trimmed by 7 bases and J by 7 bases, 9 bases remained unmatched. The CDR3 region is CASTRDRVGGYTF. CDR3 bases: TGTGCCAGCACCCGAGACAGGGTAGGTGGCTACACCTTC. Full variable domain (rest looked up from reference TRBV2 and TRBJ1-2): EPEVTQTPSHQVTQMGQEVILRCVPISNHLYFYWYRQILGQKVEFLVSFYNNEISEKSEIFDDQFSVERPDGSNFTLKIRSTKLEDSAMYFCASTRDRVGGYTFGSGTRLTVV.

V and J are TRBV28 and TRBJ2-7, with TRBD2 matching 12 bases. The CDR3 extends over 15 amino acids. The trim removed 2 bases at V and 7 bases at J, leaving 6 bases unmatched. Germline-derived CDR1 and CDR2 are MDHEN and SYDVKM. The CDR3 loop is CASSLTLAGGQEQYF. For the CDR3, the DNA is TGTGCCAGCAGTTTAACGCTAGCGGGAGGGCAGGAGCAGTACTTC.

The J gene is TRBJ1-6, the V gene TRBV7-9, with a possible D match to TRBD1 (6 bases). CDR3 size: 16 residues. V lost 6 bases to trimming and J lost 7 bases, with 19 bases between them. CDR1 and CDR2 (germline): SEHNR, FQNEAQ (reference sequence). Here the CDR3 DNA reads TGTGCCAGCAGGAAAACAGGGTCTTTAGGAAATTCACCCCTCCACTTT. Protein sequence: CASRKTGSLGNSPLHF.

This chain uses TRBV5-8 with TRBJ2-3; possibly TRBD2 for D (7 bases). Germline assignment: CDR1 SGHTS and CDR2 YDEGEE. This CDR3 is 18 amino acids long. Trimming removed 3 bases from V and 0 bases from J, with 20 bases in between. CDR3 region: CASSSTLGWGGSTDTQYF. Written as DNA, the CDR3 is TGTGCCAGCAGCTCCACCTTGGGGTGGGGGGGCAGCACAGATACGCAGTATTTT.

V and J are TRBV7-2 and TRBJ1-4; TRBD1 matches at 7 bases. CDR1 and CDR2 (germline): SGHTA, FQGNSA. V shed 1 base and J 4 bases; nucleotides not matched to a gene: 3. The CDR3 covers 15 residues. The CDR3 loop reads CASSLEGQSNEKLFF. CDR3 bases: TGTGCCAGCAGCTTAGAGGGACAGAGTAATGAAAAACTGTTTTTT.

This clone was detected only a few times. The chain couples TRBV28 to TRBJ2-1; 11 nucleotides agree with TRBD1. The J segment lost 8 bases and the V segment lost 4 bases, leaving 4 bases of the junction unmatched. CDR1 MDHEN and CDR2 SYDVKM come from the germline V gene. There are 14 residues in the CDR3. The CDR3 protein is CASSSSGQGDEQFF. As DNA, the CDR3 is TGTGCCAGCAGTTCGTCGGGACAGGGGGATGAGCAGTTCTTC.

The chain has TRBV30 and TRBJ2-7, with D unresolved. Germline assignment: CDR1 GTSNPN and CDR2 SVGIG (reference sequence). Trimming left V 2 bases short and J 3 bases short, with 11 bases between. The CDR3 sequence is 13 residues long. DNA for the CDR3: TGTGCCTGGAGTTATCCCGTCCTCTACGAGCAGTACTTC. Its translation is CAWSYPVLYEQYF.

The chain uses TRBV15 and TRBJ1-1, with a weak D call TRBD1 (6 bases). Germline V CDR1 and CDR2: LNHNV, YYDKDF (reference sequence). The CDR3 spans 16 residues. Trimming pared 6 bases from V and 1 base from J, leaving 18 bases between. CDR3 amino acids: CATRQRGGARNTEAFF. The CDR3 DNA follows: TGTGCCACCAGACAAAGGGGGGGGGCTCGGAACACTGAAGCTTTCTTT.

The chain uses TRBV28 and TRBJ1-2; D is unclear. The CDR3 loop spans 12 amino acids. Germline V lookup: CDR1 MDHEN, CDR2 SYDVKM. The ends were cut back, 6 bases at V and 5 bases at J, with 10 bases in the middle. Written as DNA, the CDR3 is TGTGCCAGCAGCCGCGGCCTGTATGGCTACACCTTC. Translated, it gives CASSRGLYGYTF.

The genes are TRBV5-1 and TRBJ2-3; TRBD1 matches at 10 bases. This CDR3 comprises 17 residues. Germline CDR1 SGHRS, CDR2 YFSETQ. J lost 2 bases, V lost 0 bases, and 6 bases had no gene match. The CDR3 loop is CASSLEGGTGVTDTQYF. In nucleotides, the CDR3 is TGCGCCAGCAGCTTGGAAGGGGGGACAGGGGTCACAGATACGCAGTATTTT.

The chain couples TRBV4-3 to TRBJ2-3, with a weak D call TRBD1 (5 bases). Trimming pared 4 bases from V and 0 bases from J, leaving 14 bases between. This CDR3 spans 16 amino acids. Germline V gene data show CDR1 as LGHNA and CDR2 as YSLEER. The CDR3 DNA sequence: TGCGCCAGCAGCCTGAGTCCACAGGCAAGCACAGATACGCAGTATTTT. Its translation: CASSLSPQASTDTQYF.

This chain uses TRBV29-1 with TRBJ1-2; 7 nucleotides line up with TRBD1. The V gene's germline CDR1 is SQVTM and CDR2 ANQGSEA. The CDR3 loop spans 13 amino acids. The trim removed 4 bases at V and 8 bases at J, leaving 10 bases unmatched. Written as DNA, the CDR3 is TGCAGCGTTGGGGCAGGGGGTACCTCCGGCTACACCTTC. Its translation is CSVGAGGTSGYTF.

The CDR3 sequence is CASSPTSTGELFF. CDR3 nucleotide sequence: TGTGCCAGCAGCCCAACTTCAACCGGGGAGCTGTTTTTT. The V gene is TRBV5-4, the J gene TRBJ2-2, with unresolved D. Trimming removed 4 bases from V and 5 bases from J, with 9 bases in between. Germline CDR1 and CDR2: SGHNT and YYREEE (reference sequence). This CDR3 comprises 13 residues.

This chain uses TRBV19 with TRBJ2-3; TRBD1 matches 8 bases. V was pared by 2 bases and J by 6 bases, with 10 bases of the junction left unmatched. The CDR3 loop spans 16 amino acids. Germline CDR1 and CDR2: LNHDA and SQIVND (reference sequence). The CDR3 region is CASSILGTGPGDTQYF. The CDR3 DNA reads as TGTGCCAGTAGTATACTTGGGACAGGACCGGGTGATACGCAGTATTTT. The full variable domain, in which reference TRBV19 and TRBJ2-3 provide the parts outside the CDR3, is DGGITQSPKYLFRKEGQNVTLSCEQNLNHDAMYWYRQDPGQGLRLIYYSQIVNDFQKGDIAEGYSVSREKKESFPLTVTSAQKNPTAFYLCASSILGTGPGDTQYFGPGTRLTVL.

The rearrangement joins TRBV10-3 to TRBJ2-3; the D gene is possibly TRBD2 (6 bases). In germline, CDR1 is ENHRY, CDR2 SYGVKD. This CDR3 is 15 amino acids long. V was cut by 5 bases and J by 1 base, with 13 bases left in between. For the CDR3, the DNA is TGTGCCATCAGTCCCGCGGGGTACGGCACAGATACGCAGTATTTT. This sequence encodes CAISPAGYGTDTQYF.

This CDR3 is CASTGRGGQPQHF. DNA of the CDR3: TGTGCCAGCACGGGTAGGGGGGGCCAGCCCCAGCATTTT. This chain joins TRBV6-1 and TRBJ1-5; possibly TRBD1 for D (6 bases). The V gene's germline CDR1 is MNHNS and CDR2 SASEGT. Trimming cost V 7 bases and J 7 bases, with 14 bases left between them. The CDR3 has 13 residues.

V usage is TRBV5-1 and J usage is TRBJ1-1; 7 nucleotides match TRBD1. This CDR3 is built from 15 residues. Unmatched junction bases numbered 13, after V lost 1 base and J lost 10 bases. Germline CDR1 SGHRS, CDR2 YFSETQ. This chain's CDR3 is CASSLTGDDGPGAFF. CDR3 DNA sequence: TGCGCCAGCAGCTTGACAGGGGACGACGGTCCTGGAGCTTTCTTT. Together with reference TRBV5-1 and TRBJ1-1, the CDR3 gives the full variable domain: KAGVTQTPRYLIKTRGQQVTLSCSPISGHRSVSWYQQTPGQGLQFLFEYFSETQRNKGNFPGRFSGRQFSNSRSEMNVSTLELGDSALYLCASSLTGDDGPGAFFGQGTRLTVV.

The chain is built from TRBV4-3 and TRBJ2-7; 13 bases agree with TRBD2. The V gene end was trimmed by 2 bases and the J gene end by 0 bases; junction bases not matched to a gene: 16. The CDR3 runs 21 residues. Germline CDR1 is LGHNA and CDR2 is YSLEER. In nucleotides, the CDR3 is TGCGCCAGCAGCCAATTCCTCTCCACCGCCGGGACTAGCGGGAACTCCTACGAGCAGTACTTC. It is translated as CASSQFLSTAGTSGNSYEQYF.

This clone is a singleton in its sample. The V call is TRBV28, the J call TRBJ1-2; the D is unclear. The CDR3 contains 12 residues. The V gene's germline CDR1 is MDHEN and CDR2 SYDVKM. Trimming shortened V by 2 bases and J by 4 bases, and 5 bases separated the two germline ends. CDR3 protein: CASSLEAYGYTF. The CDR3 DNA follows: TGTGCCAGCAGTTTAGAGGCCTATGGCTACACCTTC.

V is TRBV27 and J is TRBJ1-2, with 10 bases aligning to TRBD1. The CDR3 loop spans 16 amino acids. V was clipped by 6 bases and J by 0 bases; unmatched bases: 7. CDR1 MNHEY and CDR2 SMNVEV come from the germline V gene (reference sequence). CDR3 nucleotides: TGTGCCAGCAGCCGGGACAGGGGTAGCACTAACTATGGCTACACCTTC. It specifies CASSRDRGSTNYGYTF.